This paragraph covers one T cell receptor (beta chain) sequence. Its specificity is unknown. Primers: 60 Vbeta forward and 13 Jbeta reverse. Profiled with immunoSEQ multiplex PCR; TCRdb holds only in-frame clones, not every one. This table holds some 160,000 clones, more than 70% found once. The sample is drawn from a study of cytomegalovirus exposure and HLA in healthy donors. CDR3 length: 15 amino acids. Between the trimmed V and J ends, which lost 0 bases and 0 bases, there was a span of 6 bases. Germline-derived CDR1 and CDR2 are SGHRS and YFSETQ. Study-wide points: Relative to the approximately 670-donor mean, N-insertions were reportedly fewer in an Asian-associated ancestry cluster in a later analysis. Later, TCR association rates were found to vary by HLA locus, highest for DRB1 and lowest for HLA-C.

This TCR came from a woman between 40 and 50 years old in good health and CMV-seronegative. The sample comprised PBMCs. The V and J genes are TRBV5-1 and TRBJ2-2; D remains unclear. The CDR3 DNA sequence: TGCGCCAGCAGCTTGGCCCCCGCGAACACCGGGGAGCTGTTTTTT. This codes for CASSLAPANTGELFF.